These T cell receptor beta chains were read from a single sample in a study of human T cells and chemical hapten exposure. MiXCR, applied by TCRdb to the RACE reads, yields one record per CDR3 protein. Of just over 350,000 distinct CDR3 sequences listed, more than 5% were seen once; the top ten hold more than 5.5%. This specimen consisted of whole blood, obtained in connection with sensitization to the hapten diphenylcyclopropenone (DPC). Every receptor here comes from a woman between 18 and 29 years old with alopecia areata. Some clones in this sample may be carry-over from other donors' samples. Each CDR3 is given with its conserved first and last residue. The order of the fields is clone size, J gene, D gene, V gene, CDR3 DNA, CDR3 protein. The D gene is left open where the match is weak. The size of a clone is reported for some rows only, either as once, few or many, or as a class for expanded clones.

abundance: .
j_gene: TRBJ2-1
d_gene: TRBD2
v_gene: TRBV24-1
CDR3nt: TGTGCCACCAGTGATGGTTCTAGCGGGGGGGAACAGGAGTTCTTC
CDR3aa: CATSDGSSGGEQEFF

abundance: .
j_gene: TRBJ1-1
d_gene: .
v_gene: TRBV4-2
CDR3nt: TGTGCCAGCAGCCAAGATGAGGGCAACACTGAAGCTCTCTTT
CDR3aa: CASSQDEGNTEALF

abundance: .
j_gene: TRBJ1-1
d_gene: .
v_gene: TRBV4-3
CDR3nt: TGCGCCAGCAGCCAAGTACGTCACACTGAAGCTTTCTTT
CDR3aa: CASSQVRHTEAFF

abundance: many
j_gene: TRBJ1-4
d_gene: TRBD1
v_gene: TRBV28
CDR3nt: TGTGCCATTACGGACAGGACTAATGAAAAACTGTTTTTT
CDR3aa: CAITDRTNEKLFF

abundance: .
j_gene: TRBJ2-1
d_gene: .
v_gene: TRBV7-8
CDR3nt: TGTGCCAGCAGCGTAGAGACCTTACAGGGGAGGGAGCAGTTCTTC
CDR3aa: CASSVETLQGREQFF

abundance: .
j_gene: TRBJ1-1
d_gene: .
v_gene: TRBV20-1
CDR3nt: TGCAGTGCTAGTCCCACAGAGAACACTGAAGCTTTCTTT
CDR3aa: CSASPTENTEAFF

abundance: few
j_gene: TRBJ1-2
d_gene: .
v_gene: TRBV5-1
CDR3nt: TGCGCCAGCAGCTTGTCCCCGGACTCTGACGGCTACACCTTC
CDR3aa: CASSLSPDSDGYTF

abundance: .
j_gene: TRBJ2-1
d_gene: TRBD2
v_gene: TRBV11-2
CDR3nt: TGTGCCAGCAGCTCCATCCGCAGCGGGGGGGCCAGGGATGTGCAGTTCTTC
CDR3aa: CASSSIRSGGARDVQFF

abundance: many
j_gene: TRBJ1-1
d_gene: .
v_gene: TRBV6-1
CDR3nt: TGTGCCAGCAGGCCCAGATCAGGGGATGCAGCAGCAGTGGCAAGGACTGAAGCTTTCTTT
CDR3aa: CASRPRSGDAAAVARTEAFF

abundance: .
j_gene: TRBJ2-7
d_gene: .
v_gene: TRBV3-1
CDR3nt: TGTGCCAGCAGCCAAGATGAGCGGAGCTCCTACGAGCAGTACTTC
CDR3aa: CASSQDERSSYEQYF

abundance: many
j_gene: TRBJ1-4
d_gene: TRBD1
v_gene: TRBV5-1
CDR3nt: TGCGCCAGCAGCTCGCAGGGGGCAACTAATGAAAAACTGTTTTTT
CDR3aa: CASSSQGATNEKLFF

abundance: many
j_gene: TRBJ2-3
d_gene: .
v_gene: TRBV7-2
CDR3nt: TGTGCCAGCAGCTTTAGCACAGATACGCAGTATTTT
CDR3aa: CASSFSTDTQYF

abundance: many
j_gene: TRBJ2-7
d_gene: TRBD1
v_gene: TRBV3-1
CDR3nt: TGTGCCAGCAGCCACCCGGGACAGGGACCGTACGAGCAGTACTTC
CDR3aa: CASSHPGQGPYEQYF

abundance: .
j_gene: TRBJ2-7
d_gene: .
v_gene: TRBV28
CDR3nt: TGTGCCAGCAGTTTATTGGAGTCCGAGCAGTACTTC
CDR3aa: CASSLLESEQYF

abundance: .
j_gene: TRBJ1-1
d_gene: .
v_gene: TRBV28
CDR3nt: TGTGCCAGCAGTTCCCCGACGGGGGGCGGAGGTGGAACTGAAGCTTTCTTT
CDR3aa: CASSSPTGGGGGTEAFF

abundance: many
j_gene: TRBJ1-2
d_gene: TRBD1
v_gene: TRBV10-3
CDR3nt: TGTGCCATCAGTGAGACAGGGGGCGCATCAACTGGCTACACCTTC
CDR3aa: CAISETGGASTGYTF

abundance: many
j_gene: TRBJ1-3
d_gene: .
v_gene: TRBV7-9
CDR3nt: TGTGCCAGCAGCATTGCCCTGGGGCTATTCTCTGGAAACACCATATATTTT
CDR3aa: CASSIALGLFSGNTIYF

abundance: .
j_gene: TRBJ2-7
d_gene: .
v_gene: TRBV14
CDR3nt: TGTGCCAGCAGCCAACCGCGGGCCACTGCCTACGAGCAGTACTTC
CDR3aa: CASSQPRATAYEQYF

abundance: .
j_gene: TRBJ1-1
d_gene: .
v_gene: TRBV4-3
CDR3nt: TGCGCCAGCAGCCTTCGCGCAGGAACGAACACTGAAGCTTTCTTT
CDR3aa: CASSLRAGTNTEAFF

abundance: .
j_gene: TRBJ2-4
d_gene: .
v_gene: TRBV7-2
CDR3nt: TGTGCCAGCAGCCCGCTCGTCGGTACCATTCAGTACTTC
CDR3aa: CASSPLVGTIQYF

abundance: few
j_gene: TRBJ2-2
d_gene: .
v_gene: TRBV7-2
CDR3nt: TGTGCCAGCTCGGACAGTTTTAACACCGGGGAGCTGTTTTTT
CDR3aa: CASSDSFNTGELFF

abundance: many
j_gene: TRBJ2-3
d_gene: .
v_gene: TRBV11-2
CDR3nt: TGTGCCAGCAGCTTATTTCTGACAGATACGCAGTATTTT
CDR3aa: CASSLFLTDTQYF

abundance: .
j_gene: TRBJ2-7
d_gene: .
v_gene: TRBV28
CDR3nt: TGTGCCAGCAGGGCCAGGTTTAGCTCCTACGAGCAGTACTTC
CDR3aa: CASRARFSSYEQYF

abundance: .
j_gene: TRBJ2-2
d_gene: .
v_gene: TRBV5-1
CDR3nt: TGCGCCAGCAGGACACAGAACACCGGGGAGCTGTTTTTT
CDR3aa: CASRTQNTGELFF

abundance: many
j_gene: TRBJ1-1
d_gene: .
v_gene: TRBV20-1
CDR3nt: TGCAGTGCTAGCCCTAACGGGGGAGGATTCTCTGAAGCTTTCTTT
CDR3aa: CSASPNGGGFSEAFF

abundance: .
j_gene: TRBJ2-5
d_gene: TRBD2
v_gene: TRBV7-9
CDR3nt: TGTGCCAGCAGCTTATACCTAGCGGGGACCCACCAAGAGACCCAGTACTTC
CDR3aa: CASSLYLAGTHQETQYF

abundance: few
j_gene: TRBJ1-2
d_gene: TRBD1
v_gene: TRBV5-1
CDR3nt: TGCGCCAGCGAAAAAACAACAGGGGGCGGCTACACCTTC
CDR3aa: CASEKTTGGGYTF

abundance: few
j_gene: TRBJ2-5
d_gene: TRBD1
v_gene: TRBV2
CDR3nt: TGTGCCAGCAGGGCCGGGACAGGGGGCTTAGAGACCCAGTACTTC
CDR3aa: CASRAGTGGLETQYF

abundance: many
j_gene: TRBJ1-1
d_gene: .
v_gene: TRBV10-3
CDR3nt: TGTGCCATCAGGTTACAGGGAAACACTGAAGCTTTCTTT
CDR3aa: CAIRLQGNTEAFF

abundance: many
j_gene: TRBJ1-6
d_gene: .
v_gene: TRBV20-1
CDR3nt: TGCAGTGCTAGAGAACCAGGCACAGGGAATTTCGGTTCACCCCTCCACTTT
CDR3aa: CSAREPGTGNFGSPLHF